This T cell receptor (beta chain) appears in the sequencing data of a study of beta chain features in type 1 diabetes. Overall study findings and caveats: Short templates might get an advantage during PCR, and this would be equal in patients and controls. Moderate yet significant TCRB CDR3 shortening was seen in Type 1 diabetes patients in all four CD4+ subsets. These data did not resolve whether HLA type affects TCRB rearrangement.

Looked up from germline, CDR1 is LGHNA and CDR2 is YSLEER. This CDR3 has 15 amino acids. V gave up 4 bases and J gave up 6 bases; unmatched junction bases: 9. As every portion of the isolated RNA was reverse transcribed, the sequencing read expressed TCRB transcripts. Reads from naive, central memory and regulatory T cell samples averaged roughly 3.3 million. The data were produced by immunoSEQ multiplex PCR, yet TCRdb's version contains in-frame clones alone and is incomplete. The data show more than 140,000 clones, roughly 9.3% seen once. For this clone: What it recognizes is unknown.

V and J are TRBV4-3 and TRBJ2-7; 10 nucleotides line up with TRBD1. The receptor's source is a woman aged 40-49 years in good health. Source material: central memory CD4+ T cells from blood. The CDR3 spells CASSLVGQGPLEQYF. The CDR3 DNA follows: TGCGCCAGCAGCCTCGTGGGACAGGGGCCCCTCGAGCAGTACTTC.